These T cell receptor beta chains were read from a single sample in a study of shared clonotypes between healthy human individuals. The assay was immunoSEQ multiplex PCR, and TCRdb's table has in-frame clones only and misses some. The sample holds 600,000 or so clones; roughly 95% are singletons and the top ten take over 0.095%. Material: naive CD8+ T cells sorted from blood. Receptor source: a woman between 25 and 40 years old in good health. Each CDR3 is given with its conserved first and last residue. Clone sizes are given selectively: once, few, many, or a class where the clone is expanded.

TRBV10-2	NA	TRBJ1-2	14	CASRPGQGASGYTF
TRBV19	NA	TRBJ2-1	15	CASTPDRSPYNEQFF
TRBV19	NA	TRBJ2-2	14	CASEGTDDTGELFF
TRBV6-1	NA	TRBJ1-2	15	CASSLGQETNYGYTF
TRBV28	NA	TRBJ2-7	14	CASSFQGTTYEQYF
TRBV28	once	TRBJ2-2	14	CAGRTGINTGELFF
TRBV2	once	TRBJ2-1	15	CASSLSRWGPNEQFF
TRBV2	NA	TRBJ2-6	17	CASRWDRVRPGANVLTF
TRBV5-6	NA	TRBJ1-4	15	CASSTLDSNNEKLFF
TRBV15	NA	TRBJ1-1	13	CATSRRTNTEAFF
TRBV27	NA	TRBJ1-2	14	CASSGTGVGYGYTF
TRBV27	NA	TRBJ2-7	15	CASRPFPTGAYEQYF
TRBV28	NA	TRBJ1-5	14	CASSPDGNNQPQHF
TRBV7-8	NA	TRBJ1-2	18	CASSLGSSGWTENYGYTF
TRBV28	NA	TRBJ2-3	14	CASSSVAHTDTQYF
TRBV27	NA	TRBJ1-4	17	CASSLFAPGTGREKLFF
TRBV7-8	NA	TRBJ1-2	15	CASSGADRGGYGYTF
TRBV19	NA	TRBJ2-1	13	CASSIMGYNEQFF
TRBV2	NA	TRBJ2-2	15	CASSTPHANTGELFF